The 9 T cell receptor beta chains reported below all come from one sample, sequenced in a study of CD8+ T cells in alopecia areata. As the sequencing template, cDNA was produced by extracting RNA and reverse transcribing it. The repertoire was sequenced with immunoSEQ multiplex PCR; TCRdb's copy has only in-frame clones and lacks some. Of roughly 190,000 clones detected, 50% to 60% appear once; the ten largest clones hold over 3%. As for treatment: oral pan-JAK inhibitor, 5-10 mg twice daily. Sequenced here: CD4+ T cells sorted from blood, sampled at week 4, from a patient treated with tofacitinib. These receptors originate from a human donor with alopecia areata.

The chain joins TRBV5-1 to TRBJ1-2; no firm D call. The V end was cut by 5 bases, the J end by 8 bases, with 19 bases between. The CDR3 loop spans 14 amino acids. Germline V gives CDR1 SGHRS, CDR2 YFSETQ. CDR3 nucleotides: TGCGCCAGCAGAGGAAGTCTCCGGGTGGAGGGCTACACCTTC. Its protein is CASRGSLRVEGYTF. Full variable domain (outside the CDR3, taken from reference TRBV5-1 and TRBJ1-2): KAGVTQTPRYLIKTRGQQVTLSCSPISGHRSVSWYQQTPGQGLQFLFEYFSETQRNKGNFPGRFSGRQFSNSRSEMNVSTLELGDSALYLCASRGSLRVEGYTFGSGTRLTVV.

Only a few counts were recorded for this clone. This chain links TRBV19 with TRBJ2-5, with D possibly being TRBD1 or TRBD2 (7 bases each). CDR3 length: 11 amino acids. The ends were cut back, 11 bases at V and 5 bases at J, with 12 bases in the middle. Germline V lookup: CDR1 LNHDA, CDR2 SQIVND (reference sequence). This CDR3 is CASGGDETQYF. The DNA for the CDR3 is TGTGCCTCAGGGGGGGACGAGACCCAGTACTTC.

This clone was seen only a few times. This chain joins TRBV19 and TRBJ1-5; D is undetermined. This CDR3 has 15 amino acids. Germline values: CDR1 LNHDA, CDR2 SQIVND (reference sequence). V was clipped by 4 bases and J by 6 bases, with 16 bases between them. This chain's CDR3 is CASSTDTRGSQPQHF. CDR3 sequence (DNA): TGTGCCAGTAGTACTGACACCCGAGGGAGTCAGCCCCAGCATTTT. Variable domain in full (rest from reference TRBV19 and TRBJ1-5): DGGITQSPKYLFRKEGQNVTLSCEQNLNHDAMYWYRQDPGQGLRLIYYSQIVNDFQKGDIAEGYSVSREKKESFPLTVTSAQKNPTAFYLCASSTDTRGSQPQHFGDGTRLSIL.

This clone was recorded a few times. This CDR3 reads CASSDGGRLGEKLFF. DNA for the CDR3: TGTGCCAGCAGTGACGGGGGTCGGCTGGGTGAAAAACTGTTTTTT. This rearrangement joins TRBV6-6 to TRBJ1-4; a weak D match, TRBD1 (5 bases). This CDR3 is built from 15 residues. Per the germline V gene, CDR1 is MNHNY and CDR2 is SVGAGI (reference sequence). V was pared by 5 bases and J by 7 bases, with 17 bases between.

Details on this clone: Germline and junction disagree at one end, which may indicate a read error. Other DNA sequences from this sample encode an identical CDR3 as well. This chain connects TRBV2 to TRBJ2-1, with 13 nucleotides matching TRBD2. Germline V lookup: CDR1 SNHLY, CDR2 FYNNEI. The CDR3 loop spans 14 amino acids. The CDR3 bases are TGTGCCAGCAGCGCGGGACTAGCGGGAAGGGAGCAATTCTTC. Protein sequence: CASSAGLAGREQFF. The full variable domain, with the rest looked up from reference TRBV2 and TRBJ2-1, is EPEVTQTPSHQVTQMGQEVILRCVPISNHLYFYWYRQILGQKVEFLVSFYNNEISEKSEIFDDQFSVERPDGSNFTLKIRSTKLEDSAMYFCASSAGLAGREQFFGPGTRLTVL.

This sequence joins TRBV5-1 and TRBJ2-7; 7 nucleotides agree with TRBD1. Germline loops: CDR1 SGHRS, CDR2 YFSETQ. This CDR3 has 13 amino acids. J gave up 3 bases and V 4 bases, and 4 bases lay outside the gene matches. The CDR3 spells CASSRWDSYEQYF. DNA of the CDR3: TGCGCCAGCAGCCGATGGGACAGCTACGAGCAGTACTTC.

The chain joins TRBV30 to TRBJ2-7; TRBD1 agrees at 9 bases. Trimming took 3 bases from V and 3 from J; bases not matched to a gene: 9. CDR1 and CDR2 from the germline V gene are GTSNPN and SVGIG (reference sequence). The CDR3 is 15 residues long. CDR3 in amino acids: CAWSLDRGTLYEQYF. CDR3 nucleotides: TGTGCCTGGAGCTTAGACAGGGGGACCCTCTACGAGCAGTACTTC.

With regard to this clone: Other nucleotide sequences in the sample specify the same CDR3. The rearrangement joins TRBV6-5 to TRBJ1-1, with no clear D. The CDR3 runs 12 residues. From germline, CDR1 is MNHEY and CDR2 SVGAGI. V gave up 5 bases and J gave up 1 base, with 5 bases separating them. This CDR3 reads CASSRGNTEAFF. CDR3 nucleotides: TGTGCCAGCAGTCGCGGGAACACTGAAGCTTTCTTT.

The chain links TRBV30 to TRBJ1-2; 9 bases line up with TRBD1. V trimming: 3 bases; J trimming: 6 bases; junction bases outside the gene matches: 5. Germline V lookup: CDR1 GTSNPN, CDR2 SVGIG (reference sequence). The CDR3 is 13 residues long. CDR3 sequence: CAWRGTGSNGYTF. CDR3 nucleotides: TGTGCCTGGAGGGGGACAGGGTCAAATGGCTACACCTTC.